This T cell receptor (beta chain) is from a study of blood T cell repertoires in COVID-19. Study context: PBMCs, B-cell-depleted T cells, or T cells were the source of the cDNA or gDNA that made up the material.

In the authors' methods: Nucleated cell counts were estimated from reference gene primer amplification. Clones were read by immunoSEQ multiplex PCR, and TCRdb kept only the in-frame ones, dropping some. V, J and clone size are taken as reported in that table, and D and trimming were inferred from the DNA itself. The repertoire includes fewer than 350,000 clones, approximately 83% of them detected once, and around 4.5% sits in the top ten. The CDR3 is made up of 14 amino acids. Germline values: CDR1 MGHRA, CDR2 YSYEKL. Trimming took 1 base from V and 1 from J, leaving 4 bases between them. Clinical history as reported by participants underpinned cohort assignment.

The TCR originated in a woman in her forties with acute COVID-19. Sequences were obtained from PBMCs or T cells enriched from blood (not recorded which). The chain joins TRBV4-1 to TRBJ1-4; D is undetermined. In nucleotides, the CDR3 is TGCGCCAGCAGCCAAGTCGGAACTAATGAAAAACTGTTTTTT. This encodes CASSQVGTNEKLFF.